The next 20 T cell receptor beta chains were all read from a single sample in a study of blood T cells in healthy people across ages. A sample-barcoded 5' primer and a J-beta primer mix were used in a second PCR of about 7 to 12 cycles. TCRdb used MiXCR to reprocess the 5' RACE reads, holding one entry per CDR3 protein. Of more than 750,000 distinct CDR3 sequences listed, 25% to 30% are singletons. In addition, the sample was reused for a study of T cells of mothers and their children.

The sample consisted of blood. These receptors were collected from a woman between 35 and 50 years old in good health.

This clonotype was observed a few times. The rearrangement uses TRBV28 and TRBJ2-7; D remains unclear. Germline V lookup: CDR1 MDHEN, CDR2 SYDVKM. The CDR3 contains 13 residues. Deletions cut 10 bases from V and 2 bases from J, with 15 bases between. CDR3 sequence (DNA): TGTGCCATACAAACCGGGCCCACCTACGAGCAGTACTTC. The encoded protein is CAIQTGPTYEQYF. Based on the CDR3 plus reference TRBV28 and TRBJ2-7, the full variable domain is DVKVTQSSRYLVKRTGEKVFLECVQDMDHENMFWYRQDPGLGLRLIYFSYDVKMKEKGDIPEGYSVSREKKERFSLILESASTNQTSMYLCAIQTGPTYEQYFGPGTRLTVT.

This clonotype has a handful of counts. The chain links TRBV7-2 to TRBJ1-4, with D perhaps TRBD1 (6 bases). The CDR3 consists of 15 residues. Germline values: CDR1 SGHTA, CDR2 FQGNSA. V was trimmed by 1 base and J by 13 bases, leaving 19 bases between them. CDR3 sequence reads: CASSLGRGQGGGLFF. The CDR3, as DNA: TGTGCCAGCAGCTTAGGACGGGGACAAGGAGGGGGACTGTTTTTT.

The chain combines TRBV7-9 with TRBJ2-5, with a tentative D call TRBD1 (5 bases). Germline loops: CDR1 SEHNR, CDR2 FQNEAQ (reference sequence). CDR3 length: 14 amino acids. Trimming removed 5 bases from V and 5 bases from J, with 15 bases in between. The CDR3: CASSPPAGYETQYF. The CDR3 nucleotides read TGTGCCAGCAGCCCCCCCGCAGGGTACGAGACCCAGTACTTC.

The J gene is TRBJ1-2, the V gene TRBV7-9; a weak D match, TRBD1 (5 bases). Germline loops: CDR1 SEHNR, CDR2 FQNEAQ (reference sequence). Trimming removed 4 bases at V and 10 bases at J, with 25 bases between. The CDR3 is 16 residues long. The CDR3 is CASSSLGGGAQIVYTF. The CDR3 bases are TGTGCCAGCAGCTCACTCGGTGGAGGGGCGCAGATTGTCTACACCTTC.

This chain connects TRBV2 to TRBJ2-1; D possibly matches TRBD1 or TRBD2 (5 bases each). The CDR3 runs to 15 residues. V was shortened by 6 bases and J by 0 bases, with 12 bases between the two germline ends. CDR1 SNHLY and CDR2 FYNNEI come from the germline V gene. CDR3 amino acids: CASRSGTASYNEQFF. The CDR3 coding sequence is TGTGCCAGCAGGTCCGGGACCGCCTCCTACAATGAGCAGTTCTTC.

The gene calls are TRBV7-3 and TRBJ1-2, with 9 nucleotides matching TRBD1. Germline V lookup: CDR1 SGHTA, CDR2 FQGTGA. The J segment lost 8 bases and the V segment lost 1 base, leaving 14 bases of the junction unmatched. The CDR3 contains 17 residues. The CDR3 loop is CASSLSSTGTGLKGYTF. In nucleotides, the CDR3 is TGTGCCAGCAGCTTAAGCTCCACCGGGACAGGGCTAAAGGGCTACACCTTC.

This clonotype was seen at least ten times. This chain connects TRBV12-3 or TRBV12-4 to TRBJ2-1, with D perhaps TRBD2 (5 bases). This CDR3 region has 12 residues. Trimming removed 6 bases at V and 15 bases at J, with 18 bases between. The CDR3 region is CASRTYWTPAFF. CDR3 in DNA: TGTGCCAGCAGAACCTACTGGACTCCTGCGTTCTTC.

The rearrangement links TRBV7-9 to TRBJ1-2; D remains ambiguous. V was cut by 5 bases and J by 3 bases, with 16 bases left in between. From germline, CDR1 is SEHNR and CDR2 FQNEAQ (reference sequence). This CDR3 has 15 residues. The CDR3 nucleotides are TGTGCCAGCAGCCCGCTGCAGGCACCGCACTATGGCTACACCTTC. This translates into CASSPLQAPHYGYTF.

The chain is built from TRBV12-3 or TRBV12-4 and TRBJ2-3; maybe TRBD2 (5 bases). This CDR3 comprises 14 residues. Trimming stripped 6 bases from V and 2 bases from J, with 12 bases between. As DNA, the CDR3 is TGTGCCAGCAGCCCAGCGGTGCACACAGATACGCAGTATTTT. As protein: CASSPAVHTDTQYF.

The chain uses TRBV30 and TRBJ1-6; D gene ambiguous. V lost 3 bases and J 0 bases, leaving 18 bases between the germline ends. The CDR3 loop spans 18 amino acids. Germline CDR1 reads GTSNPN; CDR2 reads SVGIG (reference sequence). The CDR3 nucleotides read TGTGCCTGGAGCTCCACGCCGGGGAGGATCTCCTATAATTCACCCCTCCACTTT. It codes for CAWSSTPGRISYNSPLHF.

This clonotype occurred a few times. V usage is TRBV19 and J usage is TRBJ1-2; 7 bases are a match to TRBD1. V shed 1 base, J shed 4 bases, and the junction held 6 bases outside the gene matches. In germline, CDR1 is LNHDA, CDR2 SQIVND (reference sequence). This CDR3 has 15 residues. The CDR3 sequence is CASSIVTGEGYGYTF. As DNA, the CDR3 is TGTGCCAGTAGTATAGTCACAGGGGAAGGCTATGGCTACACCTTC.

This clonotype was observed many times. This rearrangement joins TRBV28 to TRBJ1-2, with D unclear. This CDR3 comprises 13 residues. The V end lost 2 bases, the J end lost 5 bases, and 9 bases lay between the germline ends. CDR1 and CDR2 from the germline V gene are MDHEN and SYDVKM. The CDR3 sequence: CASSLGVSYGYTF. The CDR3 region has the DNA TGTGCCAGCAGTTTAGGGGTTTCATATGGCTACACCTTC.

This clonotype was seen more than once but under ten times. V gene TRBV2 combines with J gene TRBJ1-5; 8 nucleotides line up with TRBD1. Germline values: CDR1 SNHLY, CDR2 FYNNEI. The trim removed 7 bases at V and 6 bases at J, leaving 17 bases unmatched. This CDR3 is built from 17 residues. The CDR3 coding sequence is TGTGCCAGCACCGGGGGACCCGGACAGGGAGTAACTCAGCCCCAGCATTTT. Translation: CASTGGPGQGVTQPQHF.

Details on this clonotype: One junction end disagrees with the germline gene, perhaps due to a read error. The chain joins TRBV5-1 to TRBJ1-4; D is undetermined. The CDR3 contains 15 residues. Germline CDR1 is SGHRS and CDR2 is YFSETQ. CDR3 nucleotides: TGCGCCAGCAGCTCGGACGGTACAACTAATGAAAAACGGTTTTTT. As protein: CASSSDGTTNEKRFF.

V and J are TRBV4-1 and TRBJ1-6, with 7 bases lining up with TRBD1. J gave up 8 bases and V 1 base, and 8 bases lay outside the gene matches. The CDR3 contains 16 residues. The germline V gene encodes CDR1 MGHRA and CDR2 YSYEKL. This CDR3 reads CASSQGDRQGDSPLHF. Written as DNA, the CDR3 is TGCGCCAGCAGCCAAGGGGATCGGCAGGGGGATTCACCCCTCCACTTT.

A note on this clonotype: With a much larger clone just one base away, this may be a read error. The chain couples TRBV2 to TRBJ2-3; 7 nucleotides align to TRBD2. V was clipped by 6 bases and J by 4 bases; unmatched bases: 7. Germline-derived CDR1 and CDR2 are SNHLY and FYNNEI. This CDR3 has 14 residues. The CDR3 nucleotides are TGTGCCAGCAGGGAAAGCGGGGATCCAGATACGCAGTATTTT. It yields the protein CASRESGDPDTQYF.

This clonotype has just a few counts. Since a much larger clone is just one base distant, this may be a read error. The chain combines TRBV12-3 or TRBV12-4 with TRBJ2-4; D ambiguous. The CDR3 length is 13 residues. Trimming took off 7 bases at V and 13 bases at J, with 20 bases between the two ends. The CDR3 coding sequence is TGTGCCAGCAATTTGAACTCCTACAATGAGCAGTACTTC. This encodes CASNLNSYNEQYF.

J is TRBJ1-6 and V is TRBV28; 7 bases align to TRBD1. Unmatched junction bases numbered 12, after V lost 2 bases and J lost 8 bases. This CDR3 spans 17 amino acids. Germline assignment: CDR1 MDHEN and CDR2 SYDVKM. The CDR3: CASSLQLWDSSHSPLHF. DNA for the CDR3: TGTGCCAGCAGTTTACAACTTTGGGACAGTTCACATTCACCCCTCCACTTT.

This clonotype was seen only a few times. The DNA of the CDR3 is TGTGCCAGCAGTTTCCCAGCACGCGCAGCGGATACGCAGTATTTT. As protein: CASSFPARAADTQYF. This chain connects TRBV7-6 to TRBJ2-3; unclear D gene. The V and J ends lost 6 bases and 6 bases respectively, with 19 bases between them. Germline-derived CDR1 and CDR2 are SGHVS and FNYEAQ. The CDR3 consists of 15 residues.

This clonotype was seen at least ten times. This chain links TRBV3-1 with TRBJ2-4, with D possibly being TRBD1 (7 bases). Germline values: CDR1 LGHDT, CDR2 YNNKEL (reference sequence). V was shortened by 4 bases and J by 7 bases, with 11 bases between the two germline ends. The CDR3 totals 13 residues. The CDR3 here is CASSRQGGNIQYF. CDR3 nucleotides: TGTGCCAGCAGCCGACAGGGAGGTAACATTCAGTACTTC.